This T cell receptor beta chain was found in a study of cytomegalovirus exposure and HLA in healthy donors. Study-wide results and limits: As was reported, the HLA-A and HLA-B alleles of most subjects were accurately predicted from TCR beta sequences.

Note on this clone: Its antigen remains unknown.

Primers included in the PCR were 60 Vbeta and 13 Jbeta primers. Only in-frame clones appear in the TCRdb table, and some are missing; sequencing was by immunoSEQ multiplex PCR. The sample comprises about 150,000 clones, about 75% of which are singletons, and about 10% rests with the top ten. Germline V lookup: CDR1 MDHEN, CDR2 SYDVKM. The CDR3 has 16 amino acids. V dropped 3 bases and J dropped 0; count of bases not matched to a gene: 6. The V gene is TRBV28, the J gene TRBJ2-7; 9 nucleotides match TRBD1. The TCR sequence derives from a man between 18 and 29 years old in good health and CMV-seropositive. The sequenced sample consisted of PBMCs. CDR3 DNA sequence: TGTGCCAGCAGTTTCCCCCGGGACAGGGCCTCCTACGAGCAGTACTTC. Protein product: CASSFPRDRASYEQYF.